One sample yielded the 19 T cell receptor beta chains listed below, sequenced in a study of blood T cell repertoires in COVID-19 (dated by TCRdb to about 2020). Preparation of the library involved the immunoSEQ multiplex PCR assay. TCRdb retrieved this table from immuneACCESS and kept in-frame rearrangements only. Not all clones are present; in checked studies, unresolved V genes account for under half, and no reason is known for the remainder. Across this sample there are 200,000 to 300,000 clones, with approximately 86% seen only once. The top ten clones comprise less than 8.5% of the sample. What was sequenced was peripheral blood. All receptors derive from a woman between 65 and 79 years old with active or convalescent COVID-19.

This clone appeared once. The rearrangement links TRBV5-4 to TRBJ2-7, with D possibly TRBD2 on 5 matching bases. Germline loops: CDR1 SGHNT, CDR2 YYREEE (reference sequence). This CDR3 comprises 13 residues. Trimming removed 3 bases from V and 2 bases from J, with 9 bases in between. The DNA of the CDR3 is TGTGCCAGCAGCTGGGGAGAGGCCTACGAGCAGTACTTC. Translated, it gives CASSWGEAYEQYF.

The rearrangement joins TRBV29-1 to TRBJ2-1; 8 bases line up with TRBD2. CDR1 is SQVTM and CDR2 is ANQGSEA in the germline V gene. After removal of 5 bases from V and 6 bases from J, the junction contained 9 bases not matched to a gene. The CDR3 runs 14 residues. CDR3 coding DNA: TGCAGCGTTTCCCGGCGGCTAGCGGGCAATGAGCAGTTCTTC. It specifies CSVSRRLAGNEQFF.

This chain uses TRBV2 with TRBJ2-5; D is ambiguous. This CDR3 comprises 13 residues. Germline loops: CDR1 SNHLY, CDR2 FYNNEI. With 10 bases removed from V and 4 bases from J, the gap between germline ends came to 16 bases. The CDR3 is CATNWAMGETQYF. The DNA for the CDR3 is TGTGCCACCAACTGGGCGATGGGAGAGACCCAGTACTTC.

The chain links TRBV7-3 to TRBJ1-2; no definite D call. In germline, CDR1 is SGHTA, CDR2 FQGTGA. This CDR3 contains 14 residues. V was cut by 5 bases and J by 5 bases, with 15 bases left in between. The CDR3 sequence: CASSRGGGLYGYTF. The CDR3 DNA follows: TGTGCCAGCAGCCGGGGAGGCGGATTATATGGCTACACCTTC.

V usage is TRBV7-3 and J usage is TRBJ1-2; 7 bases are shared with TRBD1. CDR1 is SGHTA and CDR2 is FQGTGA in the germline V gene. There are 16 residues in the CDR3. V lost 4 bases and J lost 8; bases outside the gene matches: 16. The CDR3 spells CASSSNRGLEVRGYTF. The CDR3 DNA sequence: TGTGCCAGCAGCTCCAACAGGGGCCTGGAGGTGCGCGGCTACACCTTC.

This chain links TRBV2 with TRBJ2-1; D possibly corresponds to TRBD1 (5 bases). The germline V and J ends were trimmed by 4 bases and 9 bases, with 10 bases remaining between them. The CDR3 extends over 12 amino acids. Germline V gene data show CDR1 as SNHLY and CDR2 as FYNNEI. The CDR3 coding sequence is TGTGCCAGCAGTGCCTCGACAGTTGAGCAGTTCTTC. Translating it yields CASSASTVEQFF.

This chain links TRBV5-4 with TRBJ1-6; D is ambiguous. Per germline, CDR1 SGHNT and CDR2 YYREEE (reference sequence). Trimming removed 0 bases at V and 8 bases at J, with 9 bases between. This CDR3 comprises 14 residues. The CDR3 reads CASSLVQADSPLHF. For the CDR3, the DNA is TGTGCCAGCAGCTTGGTGCAGGCCGATTCACCCCTCCACTTT.

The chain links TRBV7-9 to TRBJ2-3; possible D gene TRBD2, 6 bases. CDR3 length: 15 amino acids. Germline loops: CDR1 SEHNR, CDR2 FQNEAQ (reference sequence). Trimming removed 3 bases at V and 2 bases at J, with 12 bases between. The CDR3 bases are TGTGCCAGCAGCTTGGGGGACTCTCCCACAGATACGCAGTATTTT. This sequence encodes CASSLGDSPTDTQYF.

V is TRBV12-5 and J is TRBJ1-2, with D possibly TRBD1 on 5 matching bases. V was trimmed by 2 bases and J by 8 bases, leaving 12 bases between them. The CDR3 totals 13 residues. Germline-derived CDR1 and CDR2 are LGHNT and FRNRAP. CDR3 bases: TGTGCTAGTGGTTTGTGGGGCGCTGGGGGCTACACCTTC. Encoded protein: CASGLWGAGGYTF.

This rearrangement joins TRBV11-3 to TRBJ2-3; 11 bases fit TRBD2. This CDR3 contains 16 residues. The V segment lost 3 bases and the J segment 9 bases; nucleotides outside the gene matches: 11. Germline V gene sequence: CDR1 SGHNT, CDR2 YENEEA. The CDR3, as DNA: TGTGCCAGCAGCTTCCTAGCGGGGGGTTTCGGGGGCACGCAGTATTTT. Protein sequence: CASSFLAGGFGGTQYF.

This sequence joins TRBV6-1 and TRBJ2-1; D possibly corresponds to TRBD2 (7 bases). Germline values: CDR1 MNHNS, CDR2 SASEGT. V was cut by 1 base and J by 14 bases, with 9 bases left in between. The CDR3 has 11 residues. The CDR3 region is CASSEVGGEFF. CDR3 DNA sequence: TGTGCCAGCAGTGAAGTAGGGGGGGAGTTCTTC.

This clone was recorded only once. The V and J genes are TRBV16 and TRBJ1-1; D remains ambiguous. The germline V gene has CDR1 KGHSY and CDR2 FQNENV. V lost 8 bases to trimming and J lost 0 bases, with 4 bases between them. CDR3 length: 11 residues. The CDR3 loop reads CASSVNTEAFF. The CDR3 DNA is TGTGCCAGCTCGGTGAACACTGAAGCTTTCTTT.

CDR3 in amino acids: CASSDPTTGGAKTQYF. CDR3 nucleotide sequence: TGTGCCAGCAGTGACCCCACGACAGGGGGCGCGAAGACCCAGTACTTC. The gene calls are TRBV2 and TRBJ2-5, with 10 bases that match TRBD1. In germline, CDR1 is SNHLY, CDR2 FYNNEI. The CDR3 runs to 16 residues. With 3 bases clipped from V and 6 bases from J, the junction kept 10 bases outside the gene matches.

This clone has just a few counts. In nucleotides, the CDR3 is TGTGCCAGCAGCTTCTCTACAGGGATCGCCTATGGCTACACCTTC. Its translation: CASSFSTGIAYGYTF. This chain uses TRBV7-9 with TRBJ1-2; a possible D gene is TRBD1 (6 bases). Trimming shortened V by 3 bases and J by 4 bases, and 15 bases separated the two germline ends. Germline CDR1 is SEHNR and CDR2 is FQNEAQ (reference sequence). The CDR3 is made up of 15 amino acids.

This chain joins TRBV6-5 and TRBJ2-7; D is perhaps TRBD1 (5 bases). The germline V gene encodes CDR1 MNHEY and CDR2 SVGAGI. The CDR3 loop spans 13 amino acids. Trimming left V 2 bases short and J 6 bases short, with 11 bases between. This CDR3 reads CASSYGRDTEQYF. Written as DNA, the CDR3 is TGTGCCAGCAGTTACGGCAGGGATACCGAGCAGTACTTC.

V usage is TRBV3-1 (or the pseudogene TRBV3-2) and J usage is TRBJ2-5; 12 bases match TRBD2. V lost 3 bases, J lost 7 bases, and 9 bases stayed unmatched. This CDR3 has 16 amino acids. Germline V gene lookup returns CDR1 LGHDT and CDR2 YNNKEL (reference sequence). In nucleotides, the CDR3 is TGTGCCAGCAGCCAGCCACTAGCGGGGGGATGGGTGACCCAGTACTTC. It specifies CASSQPLAGGWVTQYF.

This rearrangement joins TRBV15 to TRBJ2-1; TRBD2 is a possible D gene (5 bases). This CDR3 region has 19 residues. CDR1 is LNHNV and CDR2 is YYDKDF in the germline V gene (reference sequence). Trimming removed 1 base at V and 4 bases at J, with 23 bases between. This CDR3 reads CATSRVRTPEGGGYNEQFF. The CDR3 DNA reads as TGTGCCACCAGCAGAGTAAGGACTCCTGAAGGAGGAGGTTACAATGAGCAGTTCTTC.

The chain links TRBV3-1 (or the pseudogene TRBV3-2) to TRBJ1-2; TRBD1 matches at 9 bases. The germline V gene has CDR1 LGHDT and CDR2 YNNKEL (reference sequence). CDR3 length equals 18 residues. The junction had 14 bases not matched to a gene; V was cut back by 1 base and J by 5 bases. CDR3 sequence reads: CASSQAPRGTGILYGYTF. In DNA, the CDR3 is TGTGCCAGCAGCCAAGCCCCGCGGGGGACAGGGATCCTGTATGGCTACACCTTC.

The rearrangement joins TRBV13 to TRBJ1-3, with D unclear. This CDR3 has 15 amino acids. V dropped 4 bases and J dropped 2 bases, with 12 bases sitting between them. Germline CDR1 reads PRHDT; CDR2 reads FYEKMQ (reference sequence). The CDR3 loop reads CASSYSSLAGNTIYF. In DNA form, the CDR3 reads TGTGCCAGCAGCTACTCTTCCCTTGCTGGAAACACCATATATTTT.